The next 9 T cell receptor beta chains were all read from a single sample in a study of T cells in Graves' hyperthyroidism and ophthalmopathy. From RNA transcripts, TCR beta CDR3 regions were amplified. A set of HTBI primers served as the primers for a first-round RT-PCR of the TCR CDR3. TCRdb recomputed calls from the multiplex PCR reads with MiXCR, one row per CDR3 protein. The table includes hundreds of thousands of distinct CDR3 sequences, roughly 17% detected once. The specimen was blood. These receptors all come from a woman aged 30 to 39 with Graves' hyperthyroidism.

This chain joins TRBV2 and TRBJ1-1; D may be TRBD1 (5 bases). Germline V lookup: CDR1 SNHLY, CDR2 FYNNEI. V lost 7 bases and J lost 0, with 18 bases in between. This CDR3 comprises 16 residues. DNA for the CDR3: TGTGCCAGCATCCGGGACGCCGGACGGCTGAACACTGAAGCTTTCTTT. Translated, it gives CASIRDAGRLNTEAFF.

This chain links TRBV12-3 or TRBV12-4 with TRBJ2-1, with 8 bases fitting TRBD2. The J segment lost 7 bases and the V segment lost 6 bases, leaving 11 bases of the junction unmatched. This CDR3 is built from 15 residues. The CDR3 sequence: CASRDWGGRQNEQFF. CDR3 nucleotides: TGTGCCAGCAGGGATTGGGGCGGGAGGCAGAATGAGCAGTTCTTC.

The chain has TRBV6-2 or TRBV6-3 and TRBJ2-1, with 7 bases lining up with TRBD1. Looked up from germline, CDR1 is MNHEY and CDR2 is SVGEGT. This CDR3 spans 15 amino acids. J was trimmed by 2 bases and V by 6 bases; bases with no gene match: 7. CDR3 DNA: TGTGCCAGCAGAAACGACAGGGTCACCTACAATGAGCAGTTCTTC. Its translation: CASRNDRVTYNEQFF.

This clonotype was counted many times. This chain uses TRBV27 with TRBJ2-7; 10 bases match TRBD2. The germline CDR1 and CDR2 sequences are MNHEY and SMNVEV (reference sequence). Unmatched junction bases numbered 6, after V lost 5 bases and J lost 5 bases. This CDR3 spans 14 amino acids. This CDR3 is CASSSGRAFHEQYF. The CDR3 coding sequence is TGTGCCAGCAGTAGCGGGAGGGCATTCCACGAGCAGTACTTC.

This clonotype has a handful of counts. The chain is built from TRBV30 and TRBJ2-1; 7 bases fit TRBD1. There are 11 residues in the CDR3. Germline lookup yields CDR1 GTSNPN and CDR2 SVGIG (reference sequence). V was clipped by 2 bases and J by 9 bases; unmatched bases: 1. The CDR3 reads CAWSSGGEQFF. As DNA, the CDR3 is TGTGCCTGGAGTTCAGGGGGTGAGCAGTTCTTC.

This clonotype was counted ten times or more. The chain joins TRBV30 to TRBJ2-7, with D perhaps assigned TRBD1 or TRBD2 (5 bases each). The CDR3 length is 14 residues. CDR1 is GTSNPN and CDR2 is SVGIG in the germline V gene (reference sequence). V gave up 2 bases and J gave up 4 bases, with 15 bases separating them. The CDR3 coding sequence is TGTGCCTGGAGTCCTCGGGGACCCCCATACGAGCAGTACTTC. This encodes CAWSPRGPPYEQYF.

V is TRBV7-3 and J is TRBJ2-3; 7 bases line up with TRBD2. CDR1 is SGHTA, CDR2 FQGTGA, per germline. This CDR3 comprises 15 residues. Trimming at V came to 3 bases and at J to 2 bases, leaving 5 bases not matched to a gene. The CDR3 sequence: CASSLVGGITDTQYF. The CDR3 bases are TGTGCCAGCAGCTTGGTCGGGGGGATCACAGATACGCAGTATTTT.

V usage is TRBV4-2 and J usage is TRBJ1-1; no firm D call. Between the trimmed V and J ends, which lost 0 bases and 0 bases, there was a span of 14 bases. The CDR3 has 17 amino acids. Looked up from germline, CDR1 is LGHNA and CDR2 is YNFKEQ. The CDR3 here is CASSQESYRAMNTEAFF. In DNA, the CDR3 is TGTGCCAGCAGCCAAGAATCCTATCGGGCTATGAACACTGAAGCTTTCTTT.

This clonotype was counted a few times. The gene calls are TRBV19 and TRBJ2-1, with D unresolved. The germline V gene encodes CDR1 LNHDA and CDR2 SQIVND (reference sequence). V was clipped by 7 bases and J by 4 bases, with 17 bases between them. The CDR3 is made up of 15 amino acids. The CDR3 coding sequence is TGTGCCAGTACCCCTCCGGGCGGCCGATACAATGAGCAGTTCTTC. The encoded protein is CASTPPGGRYNEQFF.